This entry lists 21 T cell receptor beta chains sequenced from one sample in a study of read filtering for tumor transcriptome and immune sequencing (TCRdb year 2020). The instrument given in TCRdb is Illumina HiSeq 4000. TCR libraries were constructed from roughly 400 ng RNA using the Immunoverse kit, and molecular barcoded adaptors covering alpha/delta and beta/gamma chains were employed. Using fastp at Q25 and MiXCR, TCRdb reprocessed the public reads and kept productive beta chains. Merged by CDR3 protein, the rows form single entries marked with the most common genes and DNA. For this sample the table gives fewer than 45,000 distinct CDR3 sequences, of which roughly 13% were detected only once. The ten top clones hold about 29% of the sample. The sequencing input was a population of CD138-negative cells sorted from bone marrow. Per the publication, the cell subset or site label means: bone marrow mononuclear cells depleted of CD138+ plasma/myeloma cells by negative magnetic selection. The receptors derive from a donor aged 40 or older with multiple myeloma.

This clonotype was observed a handful of times. A single base separates this from a much larger clone, so it may be a read error. This rearrangement joins TRBV2 to TRBJ2-5; D is ambiguous. V shed 6 bases and J shed 3 bases, with 5 bases lying between them. Germline assignment: CDR1 SNHLY and CDR2 FYNNEI. The CDR3 length is 11 residues. As DNA, the CDR3 is TGTGCCAGCAGAGGTGAAGAGACCCAGTACTTC. Translated: CASRGEETQYF.

V gene TRBV5-4 combines with J gene TRBJ2-2; TRBD1 aligns across 10 bases. CDR1 and CDR2 (germline): SGHNT, YYREEE (reference sequence). CDR3 length: 15 amino acids. V dropped 4 bases and J dropped 4; count of bases not matched to a gene: 4. The CDR3 here is CASSPDRGGTGELFF. The CDR3 DNA is TGTGCCAGCAGCCCGGACAGGGGGGGCACCGGGGAGCTGTTTTTT.

This clonotype was counted at least ten times. The chain couples TRBV6-1 to TRBJ2-3; no firm D call. The CDR3 is 14 amino acids. V lost 3 bases and J 0 bases, leaving 7 bases between the germline ends. Germline CDR1 is MNHNS and CDR2 is SASEGT. CDR3 sequence (DNA): TGTGCCAGCAGTGACGCCGGGAGCACAGATACGCAGTATTTT. Residues: CASSDAGSTDTQYF.

This clonotype came up many times. The chain has TRBV5-1 and TRBJ2-1, with 9 bases lining up with TRBD2. The CDR3 runs to 13 residues. The germline gives CDR1 SGHRS, CDR2 YFSETQ. After removal of 4 bases from V and 10 bases from J, the junction contained 6 bases not matched to a gene. This chain's CDR3 is CASSQGTSKEQFF. The CDR3 DNA follows: TGCGCCAGCAGCCAAGGGACTAGCAAAGAGCAGTTCTTC.

The sample holds many counts of this clonotype. This chain uses TRBV19 with TRBJ2-2; tentative D call: TRBD2 (5 bases). Per germline, CDR1 LNHDA and CDR2 SQIVND (reference sequence). Trimming took off 4 bases at V and 6 bases at J, with 12 bases between the two ends. This CDR3 comprises 14 residues. CDR3 sequence reads: CASSNLGSSGELFF. For the CDR3, the DNA is TGTGCCAGTAGTAACCTGGGGAGCTCCGGGGAGCTGTTTTTT.

At least ten counts were recorded for this clonotype. The rearrangement joins TRBV7-6 to TRBJ1-1; D is unresolved. V was clipped by 4 bases and J by 4 bases, with 10 bases between them. Germline lookup yields CDR1 SGHVS and CDR2 FNYEAQ. The CDR3 has 13 amino acids. CDR3 sequence reads: CASSSQVTTEAFF. CDR3 sequence (DNA): TGTGCCAGCAGCTCCCAAGTGACCACTGAAGCTTTCTTT.

Ten or more counts support this clonotype. This chain joins TRBV28 and TRBJ2-1; 7 nucleotides agree with TRBD2. The V segment lost 2 bases and the J segment 2 bases; nucleotides outside the gene matches: 9. Germline V gives CDR1 MDHEN, CDR2 SYDVKM. The CDR3 loop spans 17 amino acids. CDR3: CASSLGPAGAPYNEQFF. For the CDR3, the DNA is TGTGCCAGCAGTTTAGGCCCGGCGGGAGCTCCCTACAATGAGCAGTTCTTC.

The chain couples TRBV5-4 to TRBJ2-5, with 9 bases aligning to TRBD2. The CDR3 spans 16 residues. Trimming removed 0 bases from V and 7 bases from J; junction bases left unmatched: 10. Germline lookup yields CDR1 SGHNT and CDR2 YYREEE (reference sequence). The CDR3, as DNA: TGTGCCAGCAGCTTGGGATCTGCGGGAGGGCTAGGGACCCAGTACTTC. Translating gives CASSLGSAGGLGTQYF.

In its sample, this clonotype was seen many times. V and J are TRBV7-2 and TRBJ2-1, with a possible D match to TRBD2 (6 bases). Germline V gives CDR1 SGHTA, CDR2 FQGNSA. The length of the CDR3 is 13 residues. Trimming left V 3 bases short and J 7 bases short, with 10 bases between. Written as DNA, the CDR3 is TGTGCCAGCAGCTTCGGGAGTTCAAATGAGCAGTTCTTC. Translation gives CASSFGSSNEQFF.

Many counts were recorded for this clonotype. This rearrangement joins TRBV6-5 to TRBJ2-5, with a tentative D call TRBD1 (5 bases). The CDR3 runs 13 residues. CDR1 and CDR2 from the germline V gene are MNHEY and SVGAGI. Trimming cost V 6 bases and J 5 bases, with 13 bases left between them. The CDR3 sequence: CASSITGTETQYF. The CDR3 region has the DNA TGTGCCAGCAGCATAACAGGCACGGAGACCCAGTACTTC.

This clonotype was observed many times. The gene calls are TRBV4-3 and TRBJ2-1; 7 bases agree with TRBD1. V shed 3 bases and J 6 bases; nucleotides not matched to a gene: 11. CDR1 and CDR2 from the germline V gene are LGHNA and YSLEER. The CDR3 spans 16 residues. The CDR3 loop is CASSHSGTDLGNEQFF. The CDR3 bases are TGCGCCAGCAGCCACTCCGGGACAGATTTAGGCAATGAGCAGTTCTTC.

This clonotype was counted ten times or more. The chain is built from TRBV2 and TRBJ2-1, with 14 bases matching TRBD2. Per the germline V gene, CDR1 is SNHLY and CDR2 is FYNNEI. Trimming at V came to 6 bases and at J to 11 bases, leaving 6 bases not matched to a gene. The CDR3 consists of 14 residues. The DNA for the CDR3 is TGTGCCAGCAGCCCCGGGACTAGCGGGAGAAAGCAGTTCTTC. It codes for CASSPGTSGRKQFF.

This clonotype was observed at least ten times. The CDR3 sequence: CAISESRGVPSGANVLTF. In nucleotides, the CDR3 is TGTGCCATCAGTGAGTCGCGGGGGGTCCCCTCTGGGGCCAACGTCCTGACTTTC. The chain employs TRBV10-3 and TRBJ2-6; 8 bases map to TRBD2. Germline loops: CDR1 ENHRY, CDR2 SYGVKD. The CDR3 has 18 amino acids. V shed 0 bases and J 0 bases; nucleotides not matched to a gene: 4.

This clonotype was found many times. The gene calls are TRBV11-1 and TRBJ2-7; D perhaps matches TRBD1 (5 bases). Looked up from germline, CDR1 is SGHAT and CDR2 is FQDESV (reference sequence). V shed 3 bases and J shed 2 bases, with 11 bases lying between them. This CDR3 is 14 amino acids long. CDR3 residues: CASSLAGITYEQYF. CDR3 in DNA: TGTGCCAGCAGCTTGGCAGGGATAACCTACGAGCAGTACTTC.

With respect to this clonotype: This sequence may be a read error, since a much larger clone differs from it by one base. The V gene is TRBV19, the J gene TRBJ1-1; D may be TRBD1 (5 bases). The CDR3 length is 12 residues. Germline CDR1 LNHDA, CDR2 SQIVND (reference sequence). CDR3 sequence reads: CASSTRETEAVF. The CDR3, as DNA: TGTGCCAGTAGTACCAGGGAAACTGAAGCTGTCTTT.

This clonotype showed up many times. The chain recombines TRBV4-3 with TRBJ2-7, with 7 positions matching TRBD1. The V segment lost 3 bases and the J segment 3 bases; nucleotides outside the gene matches: 5. CDR1 and CDR2 (germline): LGHNA, YSLEER. The CDR3 runs 14 residues. The CDR3 region is CASSHRTGVYEQYF. The CDR3 bases are TGCGCCAGCAGCCATAGGACAGGAGTCTACGAGCAGTACTTC.

The chain has TRBV6-2 or TRBV6-3 and TRBJ2-7, with unresolved D. V was trimmed by 11 bases and J by 2 bases, leaving 16 bases between them. The germline gives CDR1 MNHEY, CDR2 SVGEGT. The CDR3 extends over 13 amino acids. Here the CDR3 DNA reads TGTGCCGGTGGGGATGGCGAACCCTACGAGCAGTACTTC. As protein: CAGGDGEPYEQYF.

This clonotype was observed a handful of times. This chain uses TRBV12-3 or TRBV12-4 with TRBJ1-5, with D maybe TRBD1 (6 bases). Trimming left V 8 bases short and J 11 bases short, with 13 bases between. The CDR3 sequence is 11 residues long. In nucleotides, the CDR3 is TGTGCCAGCCGCGGGGGGGCCTCCCAGCATTTT. Amino acid sequence: CASRGGASQHF.

The genes are TRBV29-1 and TRBJ2-5; D perhaps matches TRBD2 (5 bases). CDR1 and CDR2 (germline): SQVTM, ANQGSEA. V was cut by 7 bases and J by 7 bases, with 22 bases left in between. The CDR3 is 14 amino acids. This CDR3 reads CSAASTSGSGTQYF. Written as DNA, the CDR3 is TGCAGCGCCGCTTCAACATCGGGGTCAGGGACCCAGTACTTC.

This clonotype was counted ten times or more. The chain uses TRBV12-5 and TRBJ2-1, with TRBD2 matching over 8 bases. Germline assignment: CDR1 LGHNT and CDR2 FRNRAP. CDR3 length equals 15 residues. Germline trimming cut 0 bases from V and 6 bases from J; bases unmatched to any gene: 4. CDR3 nucleotide sequence: TGTGCTAGTGGTTTGGTGACGGGAGGGGTCAATGAGCAGTTCTTC. It encodes CASGLVTGGVNEQFF.

The sample holds many counts of this clonotype. This chain uses TRBV5-1 with TRBJ2-7; D uncertain. This CDR3 is 14 amino acids long. CDR1 SGHRS and CDR2 YFSETQ come from the germline V gene. Trimming stripped 0 bases from V and 2 bases from J, with 9 bases between. CDR3: CASSLVSLAYEQYF. As DNA, the CDR3 is TGCGCCAGCAGCTTGGTTAGCTTGGCCTACGAGCAGTACTTC.